The 26 T cell receptor beta chains listed next were all sequenced from one sample in a study of blood T cells in healthy people across ages. Combining a sample-barcoded 5' primer with a J-beta primer mix, a second PCR ran for about 7 to 11 cycles. TCRdb ran MiXCR on the 5' RACE reads and lists one entry per CDR3 protein. The repertoire consists of around 1.5 million distinct CDR3 sequences, with about 35% occurring once and the leading ten covering 11%. Sequenced sample: blood. Receptors originate from a woman between 25 and 40 years old in good health.

The table lists this clonotype with many counts. CDR3 DNA: TGTGCCAGCAGCCCCTTGATGGCCCAACTGGGGAGCTCCTACAATGAGCAGTTCTTC. This encodes CASSPLMAQLGSSYNEQFF. The V gene is TRBV6-2 or TRBV6-3, the J gene TRBJ2-1, with D possibly being TRBD2 (5 bases). The CDR3 contains 19 residues. The V end lost 6 bases, the J end lost 0 bases, and 24 bases lay between the germline ends. CDR1 and CDR2 (germline): MNHEY, SVGEGT.

This clonotype was detected only a few times. V usage is TRBV3-1 and J usage is TRBJ2-7; 9 bases are a match to TRBD1. The germline gives CDR1 LGHDT, CDR2 YNNKEL (reference sequence). This CDR3 has 13 amino acids. V lost 8 bases and J lost 5; bases outside the gene matches: 7. CDR3 sequence: CASRGQGLHEQYF. Here the CDR3 DNA reads TGTGCCAGCCGGGGACAGGGCTTACACGAGCAGTACTTC.

The sample holds a few counts of this clonotype. V and J are TRBV29-1 and TRBJ2-2; no firm D call. Germline V gene sequence: CDR1 SQVTM, CDR2 ANQGSEA. V lost 0 bases, J lost 1 base, and 12 bases lay in between. The CDR3 has 16 amino acids. Here the CDR3 reads CSVEEDAGRNTGELFF. CDR3 nucleotide sequence: TGCAGCGTTGAAGAGGATGCAGGCAGGAACACCGGGGAGCTGTTTTTT.

The chain links TRBV12-3 or TRBV12-4 to TRBJ1-1; 7 bases match TRBD1. With V trimmed by 8 bases and J by 11 bases, 20 bases remained unmatched. The CDR3 has 15 residues. The CDR3 region is CASRPWTGRGSSAFF. DNA of the CDR3: TGTGCCAGCCGACCCTGGACAGGTAGAGGATCTTCTGCTTTCTTT.

J is TRBJ2-1 and V is TRBV7-2; 10 positions agree with TRBD2. This CDR3 is built from 15 residues. Germline-derived CDR1 and CDR2 are SGHTA and FQGNSA. J lost 7 bases, V lost 5 bases, and 8 bases had no gene match. The chain's CDR3 is CASSPLAGVRNEQFF. CDR3 nucleotide sequence: TGTGCCAGCAGCCCCCTAGCGGGAGTTCGGAATGAGCAGTTCTTC.

This clonotype has ten or more counts. J is TRBJ2-7 and V is TRBV6-1; no definite D call. Trimming pared 9 bases from V and 2 bases from J, leaving 11 bases between. Germline lookup yields CDR1 MNHNS and CDR2 SASEGT. This CDR3 has 12 residues. CDR3 residues: CASGGGTYEQYF. For the CDR3, the DNA is TGTGCCAGTGGCGGCGGAACCTACGAGCAGTACTTC.

V gene TRBV25-1 combines with J gene TRBJ2-3; TRBD2 matches 8 bases. The CDR3 totals 24 residues. The J segment lost 1 base and the V segment lost 4 bases, leaving 31 bases of the junction unmatched. Germline V gene data show CDR1 as MGHDK and CDR2 as SYGVNS. CDR3 protein: CASSASTGTQNWTSNSAGTDTQYF. The DNA of the CDR3 is TGTGCCAGCAGTGCATCGACCGGGACACAAAATTGGACTAGCAATTCGGCAGGCACAGATACGCAGTATTTT.

The chain joins TRBV4-2 to TRBJ2-4, with D possibly being TRBD1 or TRBD2 (5 bases each). Trimming removed 0 bases from V and 9 bases from J, with 18 bases in between. The germline V gene has CDR1 LGHNA and CDR2 YNFKEQ. This CDR3 has 16 residues. The CDR3 loop is CASSQDSWESGGIQYF. In nucleotides, the CDR3 is TGTGCCAGCAGCCAAGATAGCTGGGAGAGTGGGGGCATTCAGTACTTC.

In its sample, this clonotype was seen a few times. The chain couples TRBV5-1 to TRBJ2-7; TRBD2 matches at 8 bases. The length of the CDR3 is 14 residues. Trimming at V came to 5 bases and at J to 3 bases, leaving 7 bases not matched to a gene. Germline CDR1 reads SGHRS; CDR2 reads YFSETQ. The CDR3 spells CASSLTSDNYEQYF. The DNA for the CDR3 is TGCGCCAGCAGTCTGACTAGCGATAACTACGAGCAGTACTTC.

The chain links TRBV25-1 to TRBJ1-6; D may be TRBD1 (6 bases). V gave up 6 bases and J gave up 10 bases, with 10 bases separating them. This CDR3 region has 12 residues. Germline assignment: CDR1 MGHDK and CDR2 SYGVNS. The CDR3 nucleotides are TGTGCCAGCAGGCAGGGGCTCTCACCCCTCCACTTT. It codes for CASRQGLSPLHF.

This clonotype was seen a handful of times. The rearrangement joins TRBV7-2 to TRBJ2-1; 9 positions match TRBD1. The CDR3 consists of 18 residues. The V and J ends lost 0 bases and 3 bases, in that order; junction bases with no gene match: 9. Per germline, CDR1 SGHTA and CDR2 FQGNSA. Here the CDR3 reads CASSLAVDRGSYYNEQFF. CDR3 sequence (DNA): TGTGCCAGCAGCTTAGCGGTCGACAGGGGGTCTTACTACAATGAGCAGTTCTTC.

The chain has TRBV3-1 and TRBJ2-3, with D perhaps matching TRBD1 or TRBD2 (6 bases each). The CDR3 runs 16 residues. Between the trimmed V and J ends, which lost 4 bases and 0 bases, there was a span of 14 bases. Per germline, CDR1 LGHDT and CDR2 YNNKEL (reference sequence). DNA of the CDR3: TGTGCCAGCAGCCTAAGAGGGGGGACTAGCACAGATACGCAGTATTTT. Translating gives CASSLRGGTSTDTQYF.

This clonotype was counted only a few times. The gene calls are TRBV10-3 and TRBJ2-5, with 12 bases that match TRBD2. The trim removed 4 bases at V and 3 bases at J, leaving 0 bases unmatched. Per the germline V gene, CDR1 is ENHRY and CDR2 is SYGVKD. The CDR3 has 14 amino acids. CDR3 sequence reads: CAISGTSGEETQYF. The CDR3 DNA reads TGTGCCATCAGTGGGACTAGCGGGGAAGAGACCCAGTACTTC.

This clonotype was recorded only once. The chain is built from TRBV7-9 and TRBJ2-7, with no clear D. Per germline, CDR1 SEHNR and CDR2 FQNEAQ (reference sequence). There are 15 residues in the CDR3. With 1 base removed from V and 1 base from J, the gap between germline ends came to 11 bases. The CDR3, as DNA: TGTGCCAGCAGCTTAGGGCTAGGACCATCCTACGAGCAGTACTTC. It specifies CASSLGLGPSYEQYF.

The chain uses TRBV5-1 and TRBJ1-5; a weak D match, TRBD1 (6 bases). V was trimmed by 8 bases and J by 7 bases, leaving 16 bases between them. This CDR3 has 13 amino acids. In germline, CDR1 is SGHRS, CDR2 YFSETQ. CDR3 sequence (DNA): TGCGCCAGGGAGGGGAGGGGGAGACAGCCCCAGCATTTT. This encodes CAREGRGRQPQHF.

The rearrangement joins TRBV7-2 to TRBJ1-2, with D uncertain. V lost 2 bases to trimming and J lost 4 bases, with 23 bases between them. CDR3 length equals 18 residues. Germline V gene sequence: CDR1 SGHTA, CDR2 FQGNSA. CDR3 sequence: CASSLSVPSGGKLYGYTF. The CDR3 bases are TGTGCCAGCAGCTTATCAGTCCCATCGGGCGGAAAACTCTATGGCTACACCTTC.

This clonotype has a single count. The junction does not match germline at one end; this may be a read error. The V call is TRBV7-9, the J call TRBJ2-5; 7 nucleotides line up with TRBD1. Germline V lookup: CDR1 SEHNR, CDR2 FQNEAQ (reference sequence). The CDR3 is 14 amino acids. In DNA, the CDR3 is TGTGCCAGCAGCGAAGACAGGGACCAAGGGACCCAGTACTTC. Translating it yields CASSEDRDQGTQYF.

The chain combines TRBV20-1 with TRBJ1-2; no reliable D call. Germline CDR1 and CDR2: DFQATT and SNEGSKA (reference sequence). Between the trimmed V and J ends, which lost 5 bases and 10 bases, there was a span of 17 bases. This CDR3 has 12 amino acids. CDR3 nucleotides: TGCAGTGCTTCCCCTTCCGGGAACGACTACACCTTC. It translates to CSASPSGNDYTF.

The chain recombines TRBV4-1 with TRBJ2-5; no reliable D call. Near its end, the DNA agrees better with TRBJ2-7, so the J call may be wrong. The CDR3 contains 17 residues. Germline V gene sequence: CDR1 MGHRA, CDR2 YSYEKL. The CDR3 is CASSQGIGFVLGYEQYF. In DNA, the CDR3 is TGCGCCAGCAGCCAAGGGATAGGATTCGTCCTTGGCTACGAGCAGTACTTC.

This clonotype occurred many times. In DNA, the CDR3 is TGCAGCGCCGGACTAGCGGGCACCTCCTACGAGCAGTACTTC. Its translation: CSAGLAGTSYEQYF. The rearrangement uses TRBV29-1 and TRBJ2-7; TRBD2 aligns across 11 bases. CDR3 length: 14 amino acids. From germline, CDR1 is SQVTM and CDR2 ANQGSEA. Trimming at V came to 7 bases and at J to 0 bases, leaving 5 bases not matched to a gene.

CDR3 region: CASSQEISWVQGNQPQHF. The CDR3 DNA is TGCGCCAGCAGCCAAGAAATAAGCTGGGTTCAAGGGAATCAGCCCCAGCATTTT. The V call is TRBV4-1, the J call TRBJ1-5; D is unresolved. Germline lookup yields CDR1 MGHRA and CDR2 YSYEKL. V lost 0 bases and J 4 bases, leaving 19 bases between the germline ends. The CDR3 length is 18 residues.

The V and J genes are TRBV28 and TRBJ1-2; 8 nucleotides match TRBD1. The germline V gene has CDR1 MDHEN and CDR2 SYDVKM. The CDR3 covers 13 residues. Trimming cost V 5 bases and J 4 bases; bases outside gene matches: 3. For the CDR3, the DNA is TGTGCCAGCAGTACAGGGGGAATCTATGGCTACACCTTC. Translating gives CASSTGGIYGYTF.

This clonotype was detected a few times. J is TRBJ2-5 and V is TRBV19; possibly TRBD2 for D (6 bases). Gene TRBJ2-7 matches the end of the DNA better, so the J call may be wrong. Per the germline V gene, CDR1 is LNHDA and CDR2 is SQIVND (reference sequence). This CDR3 spans 15 amino acids. CDR3 protein: CASSGGRSSIYEQYF. CDR3 nucleotides: TGTGCCAGTTCTGGAGGGAGGTCTTCCATCTACGAGCAGTACTTC.

The chain combines TRBV20-1 with TRBJ2-7; D may be TRBD1 (6 bases). V was cut by 8 bases and J by 2 bases, with 19 bases left in between. The CDR3 length is 14 residues. Germline assignment: CDR1 DFQATT and CDR2 SNEGSKA (reference sequence). The DNA of the CDR3 is TGCAGTCCGTCACAGGGCGCCCTCGCCTACGAGCAGTACTTC. Translating gives CSPSQGALAYEQYF.

The chain carries TRBV28 and TRBJ2-1; no firm D call. CDR1 and CDR2 (germline): MDHEN, SYDVKM. The length of the CDR3 is 13 residues. The V gene lost 2 bases and the J gene lost 10 bases, with 12 bases spanning the gap. The CDR3 nucleotides read TGTGCCAGCAGTTTAGGGCTCCACTACGAGCAGTTCTTC. Protein product: CASSLGLHYEQFF.

The chain joins TRBV20-1 to TRBJ2-1, with D possibly called TRBD1 or TRBD2 (6 bases each). Trimming left V 4 bases short and J 6 bases short, with 10 bases between. This CDR3 is 12 amino acids long. Germline V gene data show CDR1 as DFQATT and CDR2 as SNEGSKA (reference sequence). Here the CDR3 DNA reads TGCAGTGCTAAGGAGGGGGGCAATGAGCAGTTCTTC. It encodes CSAKEGGNEQFF.